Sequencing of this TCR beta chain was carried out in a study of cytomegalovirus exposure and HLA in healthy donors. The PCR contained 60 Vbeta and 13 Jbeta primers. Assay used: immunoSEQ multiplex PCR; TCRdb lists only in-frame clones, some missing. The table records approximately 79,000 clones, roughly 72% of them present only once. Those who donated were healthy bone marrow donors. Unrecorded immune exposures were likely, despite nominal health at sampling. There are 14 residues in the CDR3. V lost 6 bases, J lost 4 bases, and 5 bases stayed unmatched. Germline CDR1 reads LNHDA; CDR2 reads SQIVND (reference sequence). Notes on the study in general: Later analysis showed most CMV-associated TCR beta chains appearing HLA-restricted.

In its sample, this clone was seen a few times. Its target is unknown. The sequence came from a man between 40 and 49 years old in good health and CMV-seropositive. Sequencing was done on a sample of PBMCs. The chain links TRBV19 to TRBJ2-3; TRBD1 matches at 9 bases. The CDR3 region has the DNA TGTGCCAGTAGGGACAGGGGTAAAGCAGATACGCAGTATTTT. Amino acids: CASRDRGKADTQYF. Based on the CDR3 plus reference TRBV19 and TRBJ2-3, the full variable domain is DGGITQSPKYLFRKEGQNVTLSCEQNLNHDAMYWYRQDPGQGLRLIYYSQIVNDFQKGDIAEGYSVSREKKESFPLTVTSAQKNPTAFYLCASRDRGKADTQYFGPGTRLTVL.